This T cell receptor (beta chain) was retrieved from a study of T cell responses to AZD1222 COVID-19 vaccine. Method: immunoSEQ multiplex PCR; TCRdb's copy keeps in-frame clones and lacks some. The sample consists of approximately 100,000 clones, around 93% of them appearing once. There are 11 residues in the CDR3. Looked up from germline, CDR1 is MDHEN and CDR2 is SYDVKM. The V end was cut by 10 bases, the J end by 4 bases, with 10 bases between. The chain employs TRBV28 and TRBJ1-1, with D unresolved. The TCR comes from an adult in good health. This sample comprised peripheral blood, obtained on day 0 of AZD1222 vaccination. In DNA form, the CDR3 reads TGTGCCACCAAAGGCGGCACTGAAGCTTTCTTT. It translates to CATKGGTEAFF. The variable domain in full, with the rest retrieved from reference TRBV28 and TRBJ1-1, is DVKVTQSSRYLVKRTGEKVFLECVQDMDHENMFWYRQDPGLGLRLIYFSYDVKMKEKGDIPEGYSVSREKKERFSLILESASTNQTSMYLCATKGGTEAFFGQGTRLTVV.